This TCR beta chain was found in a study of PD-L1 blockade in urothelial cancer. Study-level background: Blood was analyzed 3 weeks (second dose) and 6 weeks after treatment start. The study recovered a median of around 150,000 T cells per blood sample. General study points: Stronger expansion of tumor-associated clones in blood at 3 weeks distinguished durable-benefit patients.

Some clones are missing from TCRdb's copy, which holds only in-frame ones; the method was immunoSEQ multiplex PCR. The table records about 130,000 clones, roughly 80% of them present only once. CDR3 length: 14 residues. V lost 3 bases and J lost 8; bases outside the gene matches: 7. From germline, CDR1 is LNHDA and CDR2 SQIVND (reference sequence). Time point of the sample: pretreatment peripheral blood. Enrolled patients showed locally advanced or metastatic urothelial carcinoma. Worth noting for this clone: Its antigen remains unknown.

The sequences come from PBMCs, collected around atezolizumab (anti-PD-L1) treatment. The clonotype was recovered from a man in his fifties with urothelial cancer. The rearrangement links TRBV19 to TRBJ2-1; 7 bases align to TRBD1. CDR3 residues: CASSMDRISYEQFF. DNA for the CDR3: TGTGCCAGTAGTATGGACAGGATATCGTATGAGCAGTTCTTC.